Listed below are T cell receptor beta chains from one sample, sequenced in a study of T cell repertoires in cytomegalovirus infection. MiXCR, applied by TCRdb to the reads, yields one record per CDR3 protein. This sample carries around 540,000 distinct CDR3 sequences, roughly 34% of them seen once, and the ten largest clones take 15% to 20%. These receptors are not linked to any known antigen. Sequenced here: cultured PBMCs, sampled from culture after CMV antigen stimulation. The receptors were gathered from a human donor in good health (CMV status not recorded). Some clones in this sample may be carry-over from other donors' samples. The CDR3 runs from the conserved cysteine through the conserved F or W. The D gene is left open where the match is weak. Size values are once, few and many counts, or a class for expanded clones, and some rows have none.

TGTGCCAGCAGTGTTGACGGCGTAGCCAAAAACATTCAGTACTTC	CASSVDGVAKNIQYF	TRBV12-3/TRBV12-4	NA	NA	TRBJ2-4
TGTGCCACCAGCTTGGGACTAGCTGTCGGCGATGAGCAGTTCTTC	CATSLGLAVGDEQFF	TRBV15	NA	TRBD2	TRBJ2-1
TGCAGCGTTGAGAGGGACCAAGATACGCAGTATTTT	CSVERDQDTQYF	TRBV29-1	NA	NA	TRBJ2-3
TGTGCCAGCAGCTTGTTGGGTTCTGGGGCCAACGTCCTGACTTTC	CASSLLGSGANVLTF	TRBV5-5	NA	NA	TRBJ2-6
TGTGCCAGCAGTTTTCTAGCGGGAGGGACCACCGGGGAGCTGTTTTTT	CASSFLAGGTTGELFF	TRBV12-3/TRBV12-4	NA	TRBD2	TRBJ2-2
TGTGCCAGCAGCCAAAGGTGGGGGGAAGGCTACACCTTC	CASSQRWGEGYTF	TRBV4-1	few	NA	TRBJ1-2
TGTGCCAGCAGCTTAGTGGGGGACTCCCGGAATCAGCCCCAGCATTTT	CASSLVGDSRNQPQHF	TRBV7-2	NA	NA	TRBJ1-5
TGCGCCAGCAGCCAAGATCCATTTACTAGCGGGAGGATAAACATTCAGTACTTC	CASSQDPFTSGRINIQYF	TRBV4-3	NA	TRBD2	TRBJ2-4
TGTGCCAGCATGGCCGGGAGGGCCCCCAATGAGCAGTTCTTC	CASMAGRAPNEQFF	TRBV6-1	NA	TRBD2	TRBJ2-1
TGTGCCAGCGGGAAGCGAGAATACTACGAGCAGTACTTC	CASGKREYYEQYF	TRBV7-9	few	NA	TRBJ2-7
TGTGCCAGCAGCTTAGAGGGACTAGCGTTCACCGGGGAGCTGTTTTTT	CASSLEGLAFTGELFF	TRBV11-2	NA	TRBD2	TRBJ2-2
TGTGCCAGCAGCTCCTTTGGGGCTAGCGGGAACAATGAGCAGTTCTTC	CASSSFGASGNNEQFF	TRBV7-9	NA	TRBD2	TRBJ2-1
TGCAGCGTTGAAGAACAGGGTCGTTATGGCTACACCTTC	CSVEEQGRYGYTF	TRBV29-1	NA	NA	TRBJ1-2